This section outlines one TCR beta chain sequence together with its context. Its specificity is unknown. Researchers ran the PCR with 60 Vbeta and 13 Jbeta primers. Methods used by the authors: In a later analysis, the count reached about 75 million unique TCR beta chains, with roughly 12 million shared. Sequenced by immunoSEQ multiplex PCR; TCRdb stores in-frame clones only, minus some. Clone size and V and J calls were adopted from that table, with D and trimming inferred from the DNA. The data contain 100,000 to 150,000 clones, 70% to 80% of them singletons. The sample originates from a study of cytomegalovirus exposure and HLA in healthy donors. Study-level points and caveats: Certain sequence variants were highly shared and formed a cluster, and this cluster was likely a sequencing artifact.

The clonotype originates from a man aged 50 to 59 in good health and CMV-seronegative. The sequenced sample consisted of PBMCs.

CDR3: CASGQGGGGGYTF. The CDR3 coding sequence is TGTGCCAGCGGACAGGGAGGTGGAGGGGGCTACACCTTC. This chain uses TRBV5-6 with TRBJ1-2; 8 nucleotides line up with TRBD1. V was pared by 7 bases and J by 8 bases, with 10 bases of the junction left unmatched. CDR3 length: 13 amino acids. From germline, CDR1 is SGHDT and CDR2 YYEEEE.